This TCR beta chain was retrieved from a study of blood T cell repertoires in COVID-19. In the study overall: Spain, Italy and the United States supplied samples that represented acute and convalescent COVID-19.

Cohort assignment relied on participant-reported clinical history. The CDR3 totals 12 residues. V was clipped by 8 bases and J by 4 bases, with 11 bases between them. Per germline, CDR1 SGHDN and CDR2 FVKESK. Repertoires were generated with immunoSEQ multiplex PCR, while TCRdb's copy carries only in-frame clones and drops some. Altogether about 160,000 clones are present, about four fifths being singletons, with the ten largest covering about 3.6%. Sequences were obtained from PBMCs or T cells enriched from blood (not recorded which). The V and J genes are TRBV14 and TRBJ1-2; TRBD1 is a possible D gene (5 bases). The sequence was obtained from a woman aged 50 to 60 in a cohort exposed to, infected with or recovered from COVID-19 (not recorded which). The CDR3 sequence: CASSWGGYGYTF. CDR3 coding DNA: TGTGCCAGCTCTTGGGGGGGCTATGGCTACACCTTC.